The present T cell receptor (beta chain) was sequenced within a study of regulatory T cells in long-lasting Graves disease. Time point given: newly diagnosed GD, antithyroid drugs for less than 3 months. Preparation of the TCR library used RNA extracted from PBMCs. Building the TCR beta libraries relied on iRepertoire HTBI primers, and CDR3 regions underwent Arm-PCR. TCRdb reprocessed the multiplex PCR reads via MiXCR and lists one record per CDR3 protein. The repertoire includes about 370,000 distinct CDR3 sequences, roughly 16% of them detected once, and 22% sits in the top ten. The receptor was isolated from a female donor with Graves disease. The starting material was peripheral blood mononuclear cells (PBMCs), obtained at new diagnosis, from a patient treated with antithyroid drugs.

The CDR3 DNA reads as TGTGCCAGCAGGGCAGGGACAGGGATGGGTAGCAATCAGCCCCAGCATTTT. Translation gives CASRAGTGMGSNQPQHF. This rearrangement joins TRBV6-1 to TRBJ1-5, with TRBD1 identical over 9 bases. J was trimmed by 0 bases and V by 6 bases; bases with no gene match: 9. The length of the CDR3 is 17 residues. The germline V gene encodes CDR1 MNHNS and CDR2 SASEGT.